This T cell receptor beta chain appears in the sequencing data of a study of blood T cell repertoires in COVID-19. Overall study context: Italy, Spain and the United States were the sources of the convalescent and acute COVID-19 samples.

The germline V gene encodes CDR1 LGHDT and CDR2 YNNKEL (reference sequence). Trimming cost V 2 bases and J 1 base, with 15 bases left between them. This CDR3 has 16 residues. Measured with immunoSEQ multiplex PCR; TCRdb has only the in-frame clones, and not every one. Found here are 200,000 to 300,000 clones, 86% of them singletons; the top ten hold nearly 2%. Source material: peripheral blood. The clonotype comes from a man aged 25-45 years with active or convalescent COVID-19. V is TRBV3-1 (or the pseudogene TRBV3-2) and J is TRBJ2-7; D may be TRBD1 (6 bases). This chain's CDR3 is CASSQSGTYSSYEQYF. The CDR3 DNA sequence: TGTGCCAGCAGCCAATCCGGGACATACAGTTCCTACGAGCAGTACTTC.